This T cell receptor beta chain stems from a study of blood T cell repertoires in COVID-19. Study summary: The United States, Italy and Spain supplied acute and convalescent COVID-19 samples. T cells, B-cell-depleted T cells, or PBMCs provided the cDNA or gDNA that served as material.

Trimming took off 0 bases at V and 6 bases at J, with 9 bases between the two ends. This CDR3 region has 14 residues. Looked up from germline, CDR1 is GTSNPN and CDR2 is SVGIG (reference sequence). Per the study methods: Estimated nucleated cell counts came from reference gene primer amplification. Assay: immunoSEQ multiplex PCR; the TCRdb copy retains only in-frame clones and omits some. V and J calls and clone size are as listed in that table; D and trimming were resolved from the DNA. The data contain approximately 150,000 clones, around 90% of them singletons. Sequencing was done on a sample of peripheral blood. V usage is TRBV30 and J usage is TRBJ1-6; a weak D match, TRBD1 (5 bases). The clonotype comes from a woman in her fifties or sixties with acute or convalescent COVID-19. Written as DNA, the CDR3 is TGTGCCTGGAGTGTCATGGGGGGTAATTCACCCCTCCACTTT. Its protein product is CAWSVMGGNSPLHF. The full variable domain, in which reference TRBV30 and TRBJ1-6 provide the parts outside the CDR3, is SQTIHQWPATLVQPVGSPLSLECTVEGTSNPNLYWYRQAAGRGLQLLFYSVGIGQISSEVPQNLSASRPQDRQFILSSKKLLLSDSGFYLCAWSVMGGNSPLHFGNGTRLTVT.